What follows are 2 T cell receptor beta chains derived from one specimen sequenced in a study of blood T cell repertoires in COVID-19. Libraries were prepared by immunoSEQ multiplex PCR; TCRdb keeps only in-frame clonotypes and omits some of them. The sample shows under 400,000 clones, 90% of them seen only once. The sequenced material came from peripheral blood. Receptors were obtained from a man aged 18 to 35 with active or convalescent COVID-19.

The V and J genes are TRBV6-5 and TRBJ1-6; D is ambiguous. The CDR3 loop spans 15 amino acids. Between the trimmed V and J ends, which lost 7 bases and 0 bases, there was a span of 10 bases. Germline CDR1 MNHEY, CDR2 SVGAGI. The CDR3 nucleotides read TGTGCCAGCAACCCCGGGATCTCCTATAATTCACCCCTCCACTTT. It codes for CASNPGISYNSPLHF.

This clone was recorded only once. The chain has TRBV28 and TRBJ1-1, with D unresolved. The V gene lost 3 bases and the J gene lost 1 base, with 6 bases spanning the gap. Germline values: CDR1 MDHEN, CDR2 SYDVKM. The CDR3 length is 13 residues. DNA of the CDR3: TGTGCCAGCAGTTTTGAGGGGAACACTGAAGCTTTCTTT. This codes for CASSFEGNTEAFF.